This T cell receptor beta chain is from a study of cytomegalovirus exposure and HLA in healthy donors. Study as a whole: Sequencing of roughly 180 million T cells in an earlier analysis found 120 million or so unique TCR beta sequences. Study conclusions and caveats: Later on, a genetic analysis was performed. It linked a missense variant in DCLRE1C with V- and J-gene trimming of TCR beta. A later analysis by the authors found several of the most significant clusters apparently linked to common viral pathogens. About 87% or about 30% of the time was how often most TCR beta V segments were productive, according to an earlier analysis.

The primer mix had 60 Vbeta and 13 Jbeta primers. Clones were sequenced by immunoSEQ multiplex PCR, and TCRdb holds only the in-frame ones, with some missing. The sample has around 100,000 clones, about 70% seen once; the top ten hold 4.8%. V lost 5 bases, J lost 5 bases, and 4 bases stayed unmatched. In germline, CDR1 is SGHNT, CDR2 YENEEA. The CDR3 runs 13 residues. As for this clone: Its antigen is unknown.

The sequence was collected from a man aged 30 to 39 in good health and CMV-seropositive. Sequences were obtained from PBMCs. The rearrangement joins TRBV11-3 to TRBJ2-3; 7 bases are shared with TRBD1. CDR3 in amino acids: CASSPRQGDTQYF. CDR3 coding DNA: TGTGCCAGCAGCCCTCGACAGGGAGATACGCAGTATTTT.